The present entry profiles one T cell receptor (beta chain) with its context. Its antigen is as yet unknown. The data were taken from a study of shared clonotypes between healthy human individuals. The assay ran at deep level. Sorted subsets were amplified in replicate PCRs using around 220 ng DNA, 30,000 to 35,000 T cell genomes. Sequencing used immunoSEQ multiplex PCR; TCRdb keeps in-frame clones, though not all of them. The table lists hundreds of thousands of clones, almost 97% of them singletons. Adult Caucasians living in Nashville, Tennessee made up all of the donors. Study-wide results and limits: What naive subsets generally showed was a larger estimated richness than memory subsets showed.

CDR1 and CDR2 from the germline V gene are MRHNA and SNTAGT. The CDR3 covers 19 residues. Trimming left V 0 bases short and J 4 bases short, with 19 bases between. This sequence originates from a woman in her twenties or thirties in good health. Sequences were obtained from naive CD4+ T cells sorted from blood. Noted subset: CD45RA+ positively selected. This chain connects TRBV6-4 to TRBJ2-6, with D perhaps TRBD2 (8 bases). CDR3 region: CASSDSIREGATGANVLTF. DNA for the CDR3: TGTGCCAGCAGTGACTCGATTCGGGAGGGGGCAACCGGGGCCAACGTCCTGACTTTC.